This entry lists 26 T cell receptor beta chains sequenced from one sample in a study of cytomegalovirus exposure and HLA in healthy donors. Primers: 60 Vbeta forward and 13 Jbeta reverse. Assay: immunoSEQ multiplex PCR; the TCRdb copy retains only in-frame clones and omits some. The table lists some 150,000 clones, over 75% of them singletons. Sequencing used PBMCs. Every receptor here comes from a man in his forties in good health and CMV-seronegative.

CDR3 DNA sequence: TGTGCCAGCAGTTTATCTATCAATCAGCCCCAGCATTTT. It codes for CASSLSINQPQHF. V usage is TRBV27 and J usage is TRBJ1-5; D is unclear. Germline V gene sequence: CDR1 MNHEY, CDR2 SMNVEV (reference sequence). The ends were cut back, 0 bases at V and 3 bases at J, with 3 bases in the middle. CDR3 length equals 13 residues.

The genes are TRBV5-6 and TRBJ1-3; TRBD1 agrees at 9 bases. The CDR3 length is 15 residues. CDR1 and CDR2 (germline): SGHDT, YYEEEE. V lost 4 bases and J lost 3; bases outside the gene matches: 5. The CDR3, as DNA: TGTGCCAGCAGCCCCCGGGACAGGGTTGGAAACACCATATATTTT. Amino acid sequence: CASSPRDRVGNTIYF.

The chain links TRBV7-2 to TRBJ2-5; 10 positions match TRBD2. After removal of 5 bases from V and 3 bases from J, the junction contained 12 bases not matched to a gene. In germline, CDR1 is SGHTA, CDR2 FQGNSA. The CDR3 covers 17 residues. In DNA, the CDR3 is TGTGCCAGCAGCCGCGCCGTCAGAGCGGGGGGGAAAGAGACCCAGTACTTC. Residues: CASSRAVRAGGKETQYF. The variable domain in full, with the rest retrieved from reference TRBV7-2 and TRBJ2-5, is GAGVSQSPSNKVTEKGKDVELRCDPISGHTALYWYRQSLGQGLEFLIYFQGNSAPDKSGLPSDRFSAERTGGSVSTLTIQRTQQEDSAVYLCASSRAVRAGGKETQYFGPGTRLLVL.

J is TRBJ2-3 and V is TRBV10-2; 12 bases are shared with TRBD2. V was clipped by 3 bases and J by 4 bases; unmatched bases: 8. Germline V lookup: CDR1 WSHSY, CDR2 SAAADI. This CDR3 spans 17 amino acids. This chain's CDR3 is CASSDLAGGQGSDTQYF. The CDR3 DNA is TGCGCCAGCAGTGATCTAGCGGGGGGGCAAGGCTCAGATACGCAGTATTTT.

The chain is built from TRBV9 and TRBJ1-5, with D maybe TRBD1 (6 bases). Germline CDR1 SGDLS, CDR2 YYNGEE. V was pared by 3 bases and J by 5 bases, with 15 bases between. The CDR3 length is 15 residues. As DNA, the CDR3 is TGTGCCAGCAGCGCCGACCAGGACAGTCATCAGCCCCAGCATTTT. Its translation is CASSADQDSHQPQHF.

The chain uses TRBV2 and TRBJ1-2, with D tentatively TRBD1 (6 bases). Germline-derived CDR1 and CDR2 are SNHLY and FYNNEI. The CDR3 consists of 13 residues. V was pared by 6 bases and J by 4 bases, with 12 bases between. This CDR3 is CASSQGGAYGYTF. CDR3 coding DNA: TGTGCCAGCAGCCAAGGGGGGGCCTATGGCTACACCTTC.

This chain uses TRBV20-1 with TRBJ2-5; D is possibly TRBD1 (6 bases). The V end was cut by 6 bases, the J end by 2 bases, with 7 bases between. This CDR3 is built from 11 residues. The germline V gene encodes CDR1 DFQATT and CDR2 SNEGSKA (reference sequence). The CDR3 reads CSARGQETQYF. The CDR3 DNA sequence: TGCAGTGCAAGGGGGCAAGAGACCCAGTACTTC.

The CDR3 protein is CASGSQGPDTQYF. The CDR3 nucleotides are TGTGCCAGTGGCTCGCAGGGTCCAGATACGCAGTATTTT. The chain employs TRBV19 and TRBJ2-3; D perhaps matches TRBD1 (5 bases). In germline, CDR1 is LNHDA, CDR2 SQIVND (reference sequence). CDR3 length equals 13 residues. V lost 8 bases to trimming and J lost 4 bases, with 13 bases between them.

V is TRBV7-8 and J is TRBJ1-4; 9 bases line up with TRBD1. The CDR3 loop spans 14 amino acids. J gave up 10 bases and V 6 bases, and 9 bases lay outside the gene matches. Germline V lookup: CDR1 SGHVS, CDR2 FQNEAQ. The CDR3 reads CASRPGTGTGKLFF. CDR3 coding DNA: TGTGCCAGCAGGCCCGGGACAGGGACCGGAAAACTGTTTTTT. Looking up the rest from reference TRBV7-8 and TRBJ1-4 gives the full variable domain: GAGVSQSPRYKVAKRGQDVALRCDPISGHVSLFWYQQALGQGPEFLTYFQNEAQLDKSGLPSDRFFAERPEGSVSTLKIQRTQQEDSAVYLCASRPGTGTGKLFFGSGTQLSVL.

This CDR3 is CASSKQGAHTDTQYF. In DNA form, the CDR3 reads TGTGCCAGCAGTAAACAGGGGGCACACACAGATACGCAGTATTTT. The rearrangement links TRBV6-5 to TRBJ2-3, with 9 nucleotides matching TRBD1. V lost 5 bases, J lost 2 bases, and 5 bases stayed unmatched. The V gene's germline CDR1 is MNHEY and CDR2 SVGAGI. CDR3 length: 15 residues.

This clone has a handful of counts. The CDR3 here is CASSEDIGGELFF. The CDR3, as DNA: TGTGCCAGCAGTGAGGACATAGGCGGGGAGCTGTTTTTT. The rearrangement uses TRBV2 and TRBJ2-2; a weak D match, TRBD1 (5 bases). Trimming stripped 3 bases from V and 7 bases from J, with 9 bases between. CDR1 and CDR2 from the germline V gene are SNHLY and FYNNEI. This CDR3 is built from 13 residues.

The chain employs TRBV5-3 and TRBJ1-2; D uncertain. TRBV5-3 is identified as an open reading frame with a role that is uncertain. CDR3 length: 13 amino acids. The V gene lost 0 bases and the J gene lost 6 bases, with 9 bases spanning the gap. CDR3 coding DNA: TGTGCCAGAAGCTTGGGATGTGCAGATGGCTACACCTTC. It encodes CARSLGCADGYTF.

V gene TRBV27 combines with J gene TRBJ2-1; 11 bases align to TRBD2. Germline trimming cut 10 bases from V and 6 bases from J; bases unmatched to any gene: 5. The V gene's germline CDR1 is MNHEY and CDR2 SMNVEV (reference sequence). The CDR3 has 13 residues. CDR3: CATTSGGRNEQFF. CDR3 DNA sequence: TGTGCCACTACTAGCGGGGGCCGCAATGAGCAGTTCTTC.

The rearrangement uses TRBV6-6 and TRBJ1-1; possible D gene TRBD1, 6 bases. Trimming removed 0 bases from V and 4 bases from J, with 6 bases in between. The CDR3 sequence is 13 residues long. Per the germline V gene, CDR1 is MNHNY and CDR2 is SVGAGI (reference sequence). For the CDR3, the DNA is TGTGCCAGCAGTTACTCGACAGGCACTGAAGCTTTCTTT. Its protein is CASSYSTGTEAFF.

This chain links TRBV5-6 with TRBJ2-5; TRBD1 matches at 10 bases. CDR1 is SGHDT and CDR2 is YYEEEE in the germline V gene. V was clipped by 4 bases and J by 5 bases; unmatched bases: 5. The CDR3 runs 14 residues. The CDR3 region has the DNA TGTGCCAGCAGCAAGGGACAGGGGAGGGAGACCCAGTACTTC. Amino acids: CASSKGQGRETQYF.

The chain carries TRBV7-9 and TRBJ2-2, with 7 bases that match TRBD1. J lost 4 bases, V lost 3 bases, and 5 bases had no gene match. CDR1 SEHNR and CDR2 FQNEAQ come from the germline V gene (reference sequence). The CDR3 runs 15 residues. CDR3 amino acids: CASSFTGESTGELFF. CDR3 DNA sequence: TGTGCCAGCAGCTTCACAGGGGAGAGCACCGGGGAGCTGTTTTTT.

This chain joins TRBV11-2 and TRBJ1-2; TRBD1 agrees at 7 bases. The CDR3 spans 16 residues. The germline CDR1 and CDR2 sequences are SGHAT and FQNNGV. V lost 3 bases and J lost 2; bases outside the gene matches: 9. In nucleotides, the CDR3 is TGTGCCAGCAGCTTTACGACGGGACAGATGAACTATGGCTACACCTTC. The encoded protein is CASSFTTGQMNYGYTF.

Comment on this clone: One end of the junction fails to match germline, which may point to a read error. Other DNA sequences from this sample encode an identical CDR3 as well. The CDR3 loop is CASAGGEAFF. The CDR3 DNA reads as TGTGCCAGTGCGGGGGGTGAAGCCTTCTTT. V is TRBV19 and J is TRBJ1-1; D possibly corresponds to TRBD1 (5 bases). Germline-derived CDR1 and CDR2 are LNHDA and SQIVND (reference sequence). This CDR3 contains 10 residues.

The rearrangement joins TRBV19 to TRBJ1-5; 7 bases agree with TRBD1. This CDR3 is built from 15 residues. Germline trimming cut 7 bases from V and 6 bases from J; bases unmatched to any gene: 12. Germline CDR1 reads LNHDA; CDR2 reads SQIVND (reference sequence). The DNA for the CDR3 is TGTGCCAGTACTGCAGACAGGGCTGTCACTCAGCCCCAGCATTTT. Translated: CASTADRAVTQPQHF.

This clone was detected only a few times. The rearrangement uses TRBV29-1 and TRBJ2-6, with 9 bases lining up with TRBD1. The CDR3 has 15 residues. From germline, CDR1 is SQVTM and CDR2 ANQGSEA. Trimming at V came to 4 bases and at J to 4 bases, leaving 5 bases not matched to a gene. This CDR3 is CSVGQGGMGANVLTF. DNA of the CDR3: TGCAGCGTTGGACAGGGGGGGATGGGGGCCAACGTCCTGACTTTC.

This clone was observed a single time. This rearrangement joins TRBV29-1 to TRBJ2-7; 9 nucleotides agree with TRBD1. The CDR3 has 14 amino acids. Trimming at V came to 0 bases and at J to 3 bases, leaving 3 bases not matched to a gene. The V gene's germline CDR1 is SQVTM and CDR2 ANQGSEA. CDR3 in DNA: TGCAGCGTTGAAGATAGGGACAGGGACTACGAGCAGTACTTC. It is translated as CSVEDRDRDYEQYF.

The chain combines TRBV9 with TRBJ1-3; 8 bases line up with TRBD1. Germline lookup yields CDR1 SGDLS and CDR2 YYNGEE. V was clipped by 3 bases and J by 0 bases; unmatched bases: 14. This CDR3 contains 19 residues. The CDR3: CASSATTGATGSSGNTIYF. The CDR3 bases are TGTGCCAGCAGCGCCACGACAGGGGCCACGGGAAGCTCTGGAAACACCATATATTTT.

The chain links TRBV15 to TRBJ2-5, with D unclear. The germline V gene encodes CDR1 LNHNV and CDR2 YYDKDF (reference sequence). V was clipped by 0 bases and J by 13 bases, with 15 bases between them. The CDR3 runs to 13 residues. The CDR3 is CATSRDKSYERYF. The CDR3 DNA follows: TGTGCCACCAGCAGAGATAAATCCTACGAGCGGTACTTC. The whole variable domain, remainder taken from reference TRBV15 and TRBJ2-5, is DAMVIQNPRYQVTQFGKPVTLSCSQTLNHNVMYWYQQKSSQAPKLLFHYYDKDFNNEADTPDNFQSRRPNTSFCFLDIRSPGLGDTAMYLCATSRDKSYERYFGPGTRLLVL.

To note about this clone: A junction boundary mismatches the germline segment, possibly from a read error. The chain combines TRBV30 with TRBJ1-2, with D tentatively TRBD1 (6 bases). Germline V gene data show CDR1 as GTSNPN and CDR2 as SVGIG (reference sequence). The CDR3 length is 13 residues. CDR3 residues: CASSRGGARGYTF. For the CDR3, the DNA is TGTGCCTCGAGTCGCGGGGGCGCGAGGGGCTACACCTTC.

V gene TRBV18 combines with J gene TRBJ1-1, with D unresolved. Germline V gives CDR1 KGHSH, CDR2 LQKENI. This CDR3 is 14 amino acids long. V was cut by 8 bases and J by 0 bases, with 13 bases left in between. The CDR3 nucleotides read TGTGCCAGCAGGTGGCCGGAGATGAACACTGAAGCTTTCTTT. Protein product: CASRWPEMNTEAFF.

The chain employs TRBV11-3 and TRBJ2-2; 7 nucleotides align to TRBD1. The V gene end was trimmed by 4 bases and the J gene end by 3 bases; junction bases not matched to a gene: 5. The CDR3 consists of 15 residues. The germline CDR1 and CDR2 sequences are SGHNT and YENEEA. The CDR3 spells CASSSGQGDTGELFF. The DNA for the CDR3 is TGTGCCAGCAGCTCCGGTCAGGGGGACACCGGGGAGCTGTTTTTT.